This T cell receptor beta chain was observed in a study of CD8+CD57+ T cells in acquired aplastic anemia. By flow cytometry, patients selected for sequencing had shown an expansion of CD8+CD57+ cells. Genomic DNA, the template, was used for profiling of the TCR beta VDJ and CDR3. MiXCR was run by TCRdb on the reads, yielding one entry per CDR3 protein. Of around 190,000 distinct CDR3 sequences listed, approximately 48% are singletons. This clonotype showed up just once. The V and J ends lost 8 bases and 0 bases respectively, with 12 bases between them. This CDR3 has 14 amino acids. Germline CDR1 MGHDK, CDR2 SYGVNS.

The chain employs TRBV25-1 and TRBJ2-3; D is unclear. The origin of this receptor is a human donor with aplastic anemia. The sequencing input was sorted CD4+, CD8+, or CD8+CD57+ T cells (not recorded which) from PBMCs. The chain's CDR3 is CASSPPISTDTQYF. The CDR3 DNA follows: TGTGCCAGCTCACCACCCATTAGCACAGATACGCAGTATTTT.